Below are 14 T cell receptor beta chains sequenced from a single sample in a study of CD8 T cells in ankylosing spondylitis. Findings and caveats of the study: Characteristic of ankylosing spondylitis blood, it appeared, was a TCR beta motif comprising roughly 8 highly homologous variants.

No antigen has been assigned to these receptors. TCRdb re-called the 5' RACE reads with MiXCR, one entry per CDR3 protein. The sample consists of hundreds of thousands of distinct CDR3 sequences, 12% of them appearing once. The sequencing sample was made of blood, either unsorted or a sorted T cell fraction (not recorded which). The receptors shown here come from a male donor with ankylosing spondylitis.

This clonotype was observed at least ten times. V and J are TRBV12-3 or TRBV12-4 and TRBJ2-7; the match to TRBD1 covers 7 bases. The CDR3 totals 16 residues. The J segment lost 2 bases and the V segment lost 3 bases, leaving 10 bases of the junction unmatched. DNA of the CDR3: TGTGCCAGCAGTTTCGGCCCCGACAGGGTTACCTACGAGCAGTACTTC. It specifies CASSFGPDRVTYEQYF.

The sample holds a few counts of this clonotype. V usage is TRBV6-2 or TRBV6-3 and J usage is TRBJ2-3; D is uncertain. CDR3 size: 19 residues. The V gene lost 0 bases and the J gene lost 2 bases, with 21 bases spanning the gap. CDR1 is MNHEY and CDR2 is SVGEGT in the germline V gene. The CDR3 here is CASSYSRTWKPGITDTQYF. In DNA, the CDR3 is TGTGCCAGCAGTTACTCGAGGACCTGGAAGCCCGGAATCACAGATACGCAGTATTTT.

J is TRBJ2-7 and V is TRBV20-1; 10 bases map to TRBD2. The germline gives CDR1 DFQATT, CDR2 SNEGSKA (reference sequence). V gave up 5 bases and J gave up 3 bases; unmatched junction bases: 4. CDR3 size: 13 residues. The CDR3 loop is CSAPSGGRYEQYF. The CDR3 nucleotides read TGCAGTGCTCCTAGCGGGGGCCGCTACGAGCAGTACTTC.

This clonotype was seen only a few times. A read error may account for a junction end that differs from germline. The chain combines TRBV18 with TRBJ2-1; perhaps TRBD2 as D (6 bases). Germline V CDR1 and CDR2: KGHSH, LQKENI. The CDR3 length is 15 residues. The CDR3 DNA reads as TGTGCCAGCTCCCCACCGGGAGAGTACTACAATGAGCAGTTCTTC. This gives the protein CASSPPGEYYNEQFF.

The V and J genes are TRBV7-9 and TRBJ2-4; D not resolved. This CDR3 contains 11 residues. V was clipped by 5 bases and J by 12 bases, with 11 bases between them. The germline V gene has CDR1 SEHNR and CDR2 FQNEAQ (reference sequence). The chain's CDR3 is CASSEKGGQYF. CDR3 in DNA: TGTGCCAGCAGCGAGAAGGGTGGTCAGTACTTC.

The chain has TRBV24-1 and TRBJ2-1, with D possibly being TRBD2 (6 bases). Germline lookup yields CDR1 KGHDR and CDR2 SFDVKD. Between the trimmed V and J ends, which lost 1 base and 5 bases, there was a span of 14 bases. The CDR3 is made up of 16 amino acids. The DNA for the CDR3 is TGTGCCACCAGTGATTTTGGAACCGGAGGGAACAATGAGCAGTTCTTC. Its translation is CATSDFGTGGNNEQFF.

The chain employs TRBV20-1 and TRBJ1-6; TRBD1 might be the D (5 bases). Germline V CDR1 and CDR2: DFQATT, SNEGSKA (reference sequence). This CDR3 spans 16 amino acids. V was clipped by 6 bases and J by 0 bases, with 15 bases between them. Written as DNA, the CDR3 is TGCAGTGCCCCGGGGCCAACTAGCTCCTATAATTCACCCCTCCACTTT. This encodes CSAPGPTSSYNSPLHF.

This clonotype was observed many times. The chain links TRBV20-1 to TRBJ2-1; possible D gene TRBD1, 5 bases. The length of the CDR3 is 15 residues. V dropped 5 bases and J dropped 0 bases, with 14 bases sitting between them. In germline, CDR1 is DFQATT, CDR2 SNEGSKA (reference sequence). The CDR3 DNA sequence: TGCAGTGCTGTACGACAGTGGACCTCCTACAATGAGCAGTTCTTC. Its translation is CSAVRQWTSYNEQFF.

In this sample, this clonotype turned up a few times. The chain joins TRBV12-3 or TRBV12-4 to TRBJ1-6, with 7 bases fitting TRBD1. The CDR3 spans 13 residues. V shed 7 bases, J shed 11 bases, and the junction held 8 bases outside the gene matches. CDR3 nucleotide sequence: TGTGCCAGCACCGGGACAGAATCTGCACCCCTCCACTTT. This gives the protein CASTGTESAPLHF.

This clonotype was seen at least ten times. This rearrangement joins TRBV4-2 to TRBJ1-2; the D gene is possibly TRBD1 (6 bases). Trimming pared 0 bases from V and 8 bases from J, leaving 13 bases between. Germline assignment: CDR1 LGHNA and CDR2 YNFKEQ. This CDR3 region has 14 residues. CDR3 nucleotides: TGTGCCAGCAGCCAAGATGACAGGCGGGGGGGCTACACCTTC. It encodes CASSQDDRRGGYTF.

The rearrangement joins TRBV28 to TRBJ2-2, with TRBD1 matching over 9 bases. CDR1 MDHEN and CDR2 SYDVKM come from the germline V gene. The CDR3 has 14 residues. Losses at the gene ends were 5 bases for V and 5 bases for J; bases not matched to a gene: 3. CDR3 DNA: TGTGCCAGCAGTACAGGGGGCGGTACCGGGGAGCTGTTTTTT. Translated, it gives CASSTGGGTGELFF.

This clonotype showed up just a few times. J is TRBJ2-5 and V is TRBV5-1, with 9 bases matching TRBD1. Trimming cost V 4 bases and J 1 base; bases outside gene matches: 2. Germline V gene data show CDR1 as SGHRS and CDR2 as YFSETQ. The length of the CDR3 is 14 residues. The CDR3 DNA reads as TGCGCCAGCAGCGAACAGGGGGCCCAAGAGACCCAGTACTTC. It encodes CASSEQGAQETQYF.

This clonotype was counted a few times. The rearrangement uses TRBV6-5 and TRBJ1-1; D is unclear. CDR3 length: 14 amino acids. V was pared by 0 bases and J by 4 bases, with 9 bases between. CDR1 and CDR2 from the germline V gene are MNHEY and SVGAGI. CDR3 residues: CASSYSIQITEAFF. As DNA, the CDR3 is TGTGCCAGCAGTTACTCGATTCAGATCACTGAAGCTTTCTTT.

This clonotype was seen only a few times. This sequence joins TRBV15 and TRBJ2-7, with D perhaps TRBD2 (7 bases). The CDR3 extends over 15 amino acids. From germline, CDR1 is LNHNV and CDR2 YYDKDF (reference sequence). The V gene lost 1 base and the J gene lost 4 bases, with 14 bases spanning the gap. CDR3 coding DNA: TGTGCCACCAGCAGAGGCCGGGGAGGGGGTTACGAGCAGTACTTC. Translating it yields CATSRGRGGGYEQYF. Filled out from reference TRBV15 and TRBJ2-7, the complete variable domain reads DAMVIQNPRYQVTQFGKPVTLSCSQTLNHNVMYWYQQKSSQAPKLLFHYYDKDFNNEADTPDNFQSRRPNTSFCFLDIRSPGLGDTAMYLCATSRGRGGGYEQYFGPGTRLTVT.